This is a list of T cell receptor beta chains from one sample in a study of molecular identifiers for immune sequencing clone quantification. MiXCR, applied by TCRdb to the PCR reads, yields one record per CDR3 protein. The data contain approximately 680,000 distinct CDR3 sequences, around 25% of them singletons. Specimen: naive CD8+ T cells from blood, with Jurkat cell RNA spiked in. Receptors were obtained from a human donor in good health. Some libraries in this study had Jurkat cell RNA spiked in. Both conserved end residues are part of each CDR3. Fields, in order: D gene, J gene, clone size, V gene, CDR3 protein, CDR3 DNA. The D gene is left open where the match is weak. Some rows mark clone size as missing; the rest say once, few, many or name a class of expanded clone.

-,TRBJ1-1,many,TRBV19,CASSILRGSTEAFF,TGTGCCAGTAGTATTCTTCGGGGCTCCACTGAAGCTTTCTTT
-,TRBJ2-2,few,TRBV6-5,CASSYSLVRALNTGELFF,TGTGCCAGCAGTTACTCGTTGGTTAGGGCCCTGAACACCGGGGAGCTGTTTTTT
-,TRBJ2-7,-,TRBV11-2,CASSLLAGAVEEQYF,TGTGCCAGCAGCTTACTGGCGGGGGCCGTCGAAGAGCAGTACTTC
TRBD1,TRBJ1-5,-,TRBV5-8,CASKERGLGNQPQHF,TGTGCCAGCAAAGAGAGGGGGCTGGGCAATCAGCCCCAGCATTTT
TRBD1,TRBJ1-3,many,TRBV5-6,CASSLIRDRGINGGNTIYF,TGTGCCAGCAGCTTGATCCGGGACAGGGGCATCAACGGGGGAAACACCATATATTTT
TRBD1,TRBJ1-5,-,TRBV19,CASSSTGTGTLLQPQHF,TGTGCCAGTAGTTCGACCGGGACAGGGACCCTTCTCCAGCCCCAGCATTTT
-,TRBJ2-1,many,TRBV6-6,CASSQEAYHEQFF,TGTGCCAGCAGTCAGGAAGCCTACCATGAGCAGTTCTTC
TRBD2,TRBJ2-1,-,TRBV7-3,CASSPSGRADYEQFF,TGTGCCAGCAGCCCTAGCGGGAGGGCCGACTATGAGCAGTTCTTC
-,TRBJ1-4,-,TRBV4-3,CASSQIPGMEKLFF,TGCGCCAGCAGCCAAATCCCAGGGATGGAAAAACTGTTTTTT
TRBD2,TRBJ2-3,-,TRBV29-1,CSVEGATSGSGTDTQYF,TGCAGCGTTGAAGGGGCGACTAGCGGGTCTGGCACAGATACGCAGTATTTT
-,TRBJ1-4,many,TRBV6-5,CASSYSPRDHDHLFF,TGTGCCAGCAGTTACTCCCCCCGGGACCATGATCACCTGTTTTTT
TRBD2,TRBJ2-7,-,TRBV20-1,CSAGPLAGREQYF,TGCAGTGCCGGGCCACTAGCGGGTCGGGAGCAGTACTTC
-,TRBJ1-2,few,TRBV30,CAWSVLGNYGYTF,TGTGCCTGGAGTGTACTGGGCAACTATGGCTACACCTTC
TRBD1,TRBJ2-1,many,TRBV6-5,CASSFTGGNEQFF,TGTGCCAGCAGTTTCACAGGGGGCAATGAGCAGTTCTTC
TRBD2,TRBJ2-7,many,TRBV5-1,CASSSTGLTYDEQYF,TGCGCCAGCAGCTCAACGGGACTAACTTACGATGAGCAGTACTTC
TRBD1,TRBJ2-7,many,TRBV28,CASSVEGGVYEQYF,TGTGCCAGCAGCGTCGAAGGGGGCGTCTACGAGCAGTACTTC
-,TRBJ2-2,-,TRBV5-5,CASSLWQGPTGELFF,TGTGCCAGCAGCTTGTGGCAGGGCCCCACCGGGGAGCTGTTTTTT
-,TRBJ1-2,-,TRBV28,CASSSRAGWGYYGYPF,TGTGCCAGCAGTTCCCGCGCGGGGTGGGGGTACTATGGCTACCCCTTC
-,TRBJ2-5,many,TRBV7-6,CASSSIGAQETQYF,TGTGCCAGCAGCTCAATTGGAGCGCAAGAGACCCAGTACTTC
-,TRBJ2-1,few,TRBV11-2,CASSLIQGYNEQFF,TGTGCCAGCAGCCTGATTCAAGGCTACAATGAGCAGTTCTTC
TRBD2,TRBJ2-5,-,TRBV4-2,CASSHPPRLAGVSQETQYF,TGTGCCAGCAGCCACCCCCCCAGGCTAGCGGGAGTCAGCCAAGAGACCCAGTACTTC
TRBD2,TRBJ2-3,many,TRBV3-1,CASSDSGSDASTDTQYF,TGTGCCAGCAGCGACAGCGGGAGCGACGCTAGCACAGATACGCAGTATTTT
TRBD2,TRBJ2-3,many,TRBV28,CASSFTGLATDTQYF,TGTGCCAGCAGTTTTACCGGACTAGCCACAGATACGCAGTATTTT
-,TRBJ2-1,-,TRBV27,CASSLSIGGKLEQFF,TGTGCCAGCAGTTTATCGATAGGGGGGAAATTAGAGCAGTTCTTC
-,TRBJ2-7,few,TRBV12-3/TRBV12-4,CASSLDGLWQYF,TGTGCCAGCAGTTTAGATGGTTTGTGGCAGTACTTC
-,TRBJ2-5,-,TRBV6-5,CASIQQGQETQYF,TGTGCCAGCATCCAACAGGGTCAGGAGACCCAGTACTTC
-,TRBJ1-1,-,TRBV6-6,CASSLYRVRTEAFF,TGTGCCAGCAGTTTATACAGGGTCAGGACTGAAGCTTTCTTT
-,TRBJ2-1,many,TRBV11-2,CASSFPSANEQFF,TGTGCCAGCAGCTTCCCTTCGGCAAATGAGCAGTTCTTC
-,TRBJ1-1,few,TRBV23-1,CASSQSRNTEAFF,TGCGCCAGCAGTCAATCGCGGAACACTGAAGCTTTCTTT
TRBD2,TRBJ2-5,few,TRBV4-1,CASSPRLAGAQETQYF,TGCGCCAGCAGCCCTAGACTAGCGGGGGCCCAAGAGACCCAGTACTTC
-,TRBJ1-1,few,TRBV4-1,CASSQTAQGNTEAFF,TGCGCCAGCAGCCAGACAGCACAGGGGAACACTGAAGCTTTCTTT
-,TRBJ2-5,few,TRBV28,CASSKRAWSLETQYF,TGTGCCAGCAGTAAACGGGCCTGGTCGTTGGAGACCCAGTACTTC
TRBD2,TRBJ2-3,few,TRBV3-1,CASSQGVRGSTDTQYF,TGTGCCAGCAGCCAAGGGGTGCGGGGGAGCACAGATACGCAGTATTTT
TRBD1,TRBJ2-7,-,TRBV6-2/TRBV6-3,CAASYRGLDRDYEQYF,TGTGCCGCGAGTTACCGGGGGTTGGACAGGGACTACGAGCAGTACTTC
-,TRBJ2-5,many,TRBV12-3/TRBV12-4,CASKGGNYQETQYF,TGTGCCTCGAAAGGCGGTAATTACCAAGAGACCCAGTACTTC
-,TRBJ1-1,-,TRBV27,CATRWAANTEAFF,TGTGCCACCCGGTGGGCGGCGAACACTGAAGCTTTCTTT
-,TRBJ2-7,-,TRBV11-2,CASSLGVINGAYEQYF,TGTGCCAGCAGCTTAGGAGTTATAAACGGGGCCTACGAGCAGTACTTC
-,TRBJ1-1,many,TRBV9,CASSVGGGSEAFF,TGTGCCAGCAGCGTAGGCGGGGGCTCTGAAGCTTTCTTT
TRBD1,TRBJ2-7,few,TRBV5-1,CASSLPPTGADYEQYF,TGCGCCAGCAGCTTGCCCCCGACAGGGGCCGACTACGAGCAGTACTTC
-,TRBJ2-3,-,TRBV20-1,CSARDGTPTDTRYF,TGCAGTGCTAGAGATGGCACACCCACAGATACGCGGTATTTT
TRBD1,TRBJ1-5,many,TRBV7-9,CASSLAGQAENQPQHF,TGTGCCAGCAGCTTAGCTGGACAGGCTGAAAATCAGCCCCAGCATTTT
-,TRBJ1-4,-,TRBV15,CATSTQKTGLKSELFF,TGTGCCACCAGCACGCAAAAGACAGGTTTAAAGAGTGAACTGTTTTTT
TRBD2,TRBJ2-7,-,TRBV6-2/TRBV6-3,CASSYGLEGYEQYF,TGTGCCAGCAGTTATGGACTAGAGGGGTACGAGCAGTACTTC
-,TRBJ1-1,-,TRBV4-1,CASSQGFDGNTEAFF,TGCGCCAGCAGCCAAGGGTTCGACGGGAACACTGAAGCTTTCTTT
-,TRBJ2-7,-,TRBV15,CATSRAAGHLYEQYF,TGTGCCACCAGCAGAGCCGCGGGACACCTCTACGAGCAGTACTTC
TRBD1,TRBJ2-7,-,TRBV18,CASSGSGTGGYEQYF,TGTGCCAGCTCAGGTTCCGGGACAGGGGGCTACGAGCAGTACTTC
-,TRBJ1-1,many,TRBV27,CASSFSTYTEAFF,TGTGCCAGCAGTTTTTCCACTTACACTGAAGCTTTCTTT
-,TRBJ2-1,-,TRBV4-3,CASSQDYSSYNEQFF,TGCGCCAGCAGCCAAGACTACAGCAGCTACAATGAGCAGTTCTTC
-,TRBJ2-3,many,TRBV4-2,CASSPPTGASTDTQYF,TGTGCCAGCAGCCCACCGACGGGAGCTAGCACAGATACGCAGTATTTT
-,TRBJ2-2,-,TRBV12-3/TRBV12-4,CASSLTSFDGELLF,TGTGCCAGCAGTTTAACTTCCTTTGACGGGGAGCTGTTATTT
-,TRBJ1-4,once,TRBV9,CASNGAFLDNEKLFF,TGTGCCAGCAACGGGGCTTTCCTGGATAATGAAAAACTGTTTTTT
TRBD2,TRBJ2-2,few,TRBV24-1,CATSDKFSGDQLRTGELFF,TGTGCCACCAGTGACAAATTTAGCGGGGATCAATTGAGGACCGGGGAGCTGTTTTTT